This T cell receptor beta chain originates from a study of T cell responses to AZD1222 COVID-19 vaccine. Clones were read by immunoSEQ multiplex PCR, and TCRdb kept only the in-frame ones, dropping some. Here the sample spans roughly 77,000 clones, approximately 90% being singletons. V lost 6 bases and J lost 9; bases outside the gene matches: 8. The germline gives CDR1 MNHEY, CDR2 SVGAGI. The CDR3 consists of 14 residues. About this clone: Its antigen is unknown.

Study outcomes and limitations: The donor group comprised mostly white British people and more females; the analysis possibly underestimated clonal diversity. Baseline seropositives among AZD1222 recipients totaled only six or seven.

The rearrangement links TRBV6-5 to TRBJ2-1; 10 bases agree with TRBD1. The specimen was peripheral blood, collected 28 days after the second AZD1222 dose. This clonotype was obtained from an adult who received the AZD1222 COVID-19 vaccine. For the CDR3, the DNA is TGTGCCAGCAGAAGTGGACAGGGGGTAGGTGAGCAGTTCTTC. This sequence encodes CASRSGQGVGEQFF.